The clone carrying this T cell receptor (beta chain) occurred a few times. The data originate from a study of blood T cells in healthy people across ages. They isolated at least 6 million PBMCs from each sample. Primed by a sample-barcoded 5' primer and a J-beta primer mix, a second PCR proceeded for about 6 to 11 cycles. In TCRdb, the 5' RACE reads were re-called with MiXCR into one record per CDR3 protein. The repertoire has some 940,000 distinct CDR3 sequences, about 29% of them found once; the top ten carry 10% to 13%. V lost 0 bases and J 5 bases, leaving 13 bases between the germline ends. CDR3 length equals 15 residues. CDR1 SGHTA and CDR2 FQGNSA come from the germline V gene. In addition, the sample was reused for a study of T cells of mothers and their children. From that paper: The donors comprised about 6 children and their three healthy Caucasian mothers. A primer called M1S, used in the second PCR, added sample barcodes and 2-4 random nucleotides.

This receptor was obtained from a woman in her thirties or forties in good health. The sample consisted of blood. V usage is TRBV7-2 and J usage is TRBJ2-5; no definite D call. CDR3: CASSLAGLGPETQYF. The CDR3, as DNA: TGTGCCAGCAGCTTAGCCGGCCTCGGCCCTGAGACCCAGTACTTC.